The 29 T cell receptor beta chains presented below share a single source sample, sequenced in a study of T cell repertoires in cytomegalovirus infection. TCRdb re-derived calls from the reads in MiXCR, one entry per CDR3 protein. The sample carries roughly 90,000 distinct CDR3 sequences, 20% to 30% recorded once. The antigens for these receptors are not known. The sequenced sample was CD8+ T cells from cultured PBMCs, obtained from culture after CMV antigen stimulation. These TCRs come from a human donor in good health (CMV status not recorded). Some clones in this sample may be carry-over from other donors' samples.

In DNA form, the CDR3 reads TGTGCCAGCAGCCTGAGGGGGGACACTGAAGCTTTCTTT. Translated, it gives CASSLRGDTEAFF. The rearrangement uses TRBV7-9 and TRBJ1-1; D might be TRBD1 (6 bases). The CDR3 is made up of 13 amino acids. From germline, CDR1 is SEHNR and CDR2 FQNEAQ (reference sequence). Trimming left V 5 bases short and J 3 bases short, with 10 bases between.

The V and J genes are TRBV12-3 or TRBV12-4 and TRBJ1-5, with D unclear. The CDR3 totals 12 residues. V lost 5 bases and J lost 2, with 4 bases in between. CDR3 nucleotides: TGTGCCAGCAGTAGAGGCAATCAGCCCCAGCATTTT. It specifies CASSRGNQPQHF.

The chain links TRBV19 to TRBJ1-1; TRBD1 matches 7 bases. Germline V gene data show CDR1 as LNHDA and CDR2 as SQIVND (reference sequence). The CDR3 has 15 amino acids. V lost 3 bases, J lost 4 bases, and 8 bases stayed unmatched. The CDR3 DNA reads TGTGCCAGTAGTATCCAAGGGGGCTCGGGCACTGAAGCTTTCTTT. This translates into CASSIQGGSGTEAFF. Combining the CDR3 with reference TRBV19 and TRBJ1-1 gives the whole variable domain DGGITQSPKYLFRKEGQNVTLSCEQNLNHDAMYWYRQDPGQGLRLIYYSQIVNDFQKGDIAEGYSVSREKKESFPLTVTSAQKNPTAFYLCASSIQGGSGTEAFFGQGTRLTVV.

This chain joins TRBV19 and TRBJ2-7, with 10 bases identical to TRBD1. V lost 5 bases and J lost 2; bases outside the gene matches: 15. There are 18 residues in the CDR3. The germline CDR1 and CDR2 sequences are LNHDA and SQIVND (reference sequence). CDR3 DNA: TGTGCCAGTAGTTTCACCCCGGGACAGGGGTCTTTAGCCTACGAGCAGTACTTC. Protein product: CASSFTPGQGSLAYEQYF.

In its sample, this clonotype was seen many times. The chain couples TRBV14 to TRBJ2-7; no clear D gene. This CDR3 is 12 amino acids long. The germline V gene has CDR1 SGHDN and CDR2 FVKESK. V lost 5 bases, J lost 2 bases, and 7 bases lay in between. The CDR3 bases are TGTGCCAGCAGCGGGGTGACCTACGAGCAGTACTTC. Translation gives CASSGVTYEQYF. Full variable domain (missing parts from reference TRBV14 and TRBJ2-7): EAGVTQFPSHSVIEKGQTVTLRCDPISGHDNLYWYRRVMGKEIKFLLHFVKESKQDESGMPNNRFLAERTGGTYSTLKVQPAELEDSGVYFCASSGVTYEQYFGPGTRLTVT.

In this sample, this clonotype turned up a few times. This chain uses TRBV4-3 with TRBJ2-1; the match to TRBD1 covers 11 bases. Unmatched junction bases numbered 2, after V lost 1 base and J lost 6 bases. The germline V gene has CDR1 LGHNA and CDR2 YSLEER. The CDR3 spans 15 residues. CDR3 protein: CASSQGTGGLNEQFF. In nucleotides, the CDR3 is TGCGCCAGCAGCCAAGGGACAGGGGGCCTCAATGAGCAGTTCTTC.

The V gene is TRBV27, the J gene TRBJ1-6; D perhaps matches TRBD1 (6 bases). CDR1 and CDR2 from the germline V gene are MNHEY and SMNVEV (reference sequence). V was clipped by 6 bases and J by 6 bases, with 12 bases between them. The CDR3 is made up of 14 amino acids. For the CDR3, the DNA is TGTGCCAGCAGCCTCGGGGGCGGTAATTCACCCCTCCACTTT. Its translation: CASSLGGGNSPLHF.

This clonotype was seen a few times. The rearrangement joins TRBV7-3 to TRBJ2-2; D is ambiguous. Germline loops: CDR1 SGHTA, CDR2 FQGTGA. V was shortened by 0 bases and J by 0 bases, with 11 bases between the two germline ends. The CDR3 has 17 amino acids. CDR3: CASSLTSRPSNTGELFF. The CDR3 bases are TGTGCCAGCAGCTTAACGTCGCGACCCTCGAACACCGGGGAGCTGTTTTTT.

V gene TRBV5-5 combines with J gene TRBJ2-1; the match to TRBD2 covers 8 bases. This CDR3 comprises 14 residues. V gave up 6 bases and J gave up 3 bases; unmatched junction bases: 5. In germline, CDR1 is SGHKS, CDR2 YYEKEE (reference sequence). CDR3 DNA: TGTGCCAGCAAAGCTAGCGGGCTCTACAATGAGCAGTTCTTC. It is translated as CASKASGLYNEQFF.

This clonotype showed up just a few times. The chain is built from TRBV5-5 and TRBJ1-4; D possibly corresponds to TRBD1 (6 bases). This CDR3 spans 15 amino acids. V lost 2 bases and J lost 6, with 14 bases in between. In germline, CDR1 is SGHKS, CDR2 YYEKEE (reference sequence). CDR3 sequence: CASSFGQQLDEKLFF. Written as DNA, the CDR3 is TGTGCCAGCAGCTTCGGACAGCAACTTGATGAAAAACTGTTTTTT.

This clonotype was picked up a small number of times. J is TRBJ1-5 and V is TRBV24-1; D might be TRBD1 (5 bases). The length of the CDR3 is 15 residues. CDR1 and CDR2 from the germline V gene are KGHDR and SFDVKD. The V gene lost 5 bases and the J gene lost 1 base, with 11 bases spanning the gap. The CDR3 spells CATSAWGVSNQPQHF. The CDR3 DNA is TGTGCCACCAGTGCCTGGGGCGTAAGCAATCAGCCCCAGCATTTT.

The chain is built from TRBV25-1 and TRBJ1-1; D is uncertain. The germline V gene has CDR1 MGHDK and CDR2 SYGVNS. V dropped 5 bases and J dropped 3 bases, with 4 bases sitting between them. CDR3 length equals 11 residues. Written as DNA, the CDR3 is TGTGCCAGCAGTCCCTACACTGAAGCTTTCTTT. Translation gives CASSPYTEAFF.

Only a few counts were recorded for this clonotype. The chain employs TRBV19 and TRBJ1-1; D is unresolved. The germline gives CDR1 LNHDA, CDR2 SQIVND (reference sequence). This CDR3 has 14 residues. V was cut by 2 bases and J by 3 bases, with 10 bases left in between. CDR3 nucleotide sequence: TGTGCCAGTAGTATAAAGATAGGACACACTGAAGCTTTCTTT. This encodes CASSIKIGHTEAFF.

This sequence joins TRBV7-6 and TRBJ1-3; D is possibly TRBD1 (5 bases). This CDR3 is built from 15 residues. With 0 bases removed from V and 2 bases from J, the gap between germline ends came to 8 bases. Germline CDR1 is SGHVS and CDR2 is FNYEAQ. The CDR3 coding sequence is TGTGCCAGCAGCTTAGCGCCAGGGACTGGAAACACCATATATTTT. It specifies CASSLAPGTGNTIYF. The entire variable domain, with the rest obtained from reference TRBV7-6 and TRBJ1-3, is as follows: GAGVSQSPRYKVTKRGQDVALRCDPISGHVSLYWYRQALGQGPEFLTYFNYEAQQDKSGLPNDRFSAERPEGSISTLTIQRTEQRDSAMYRCASSLAPGTGNTIYFGEGSWLTVV.

This clonotype was recorded at least ten times. V is TRBV6-1 and J is TRBJ2-1; the D gene is possibly TRBD2 (6 bases). V was pared by 5 bases and J by 0 bases, with 11 bases between. The germline CDR1 and CDR2 sequences are MNHNS and SASEGT. CDR3 length equals 15 residues. The CDR3 region is CASSLLADSYNEQFF. DNA of the CDR3: TGTGCCAGCAGTTTGTTAGCGGACTCCTACAATGAGCAGTTCTTC.

The chain links TRBV20-1 to TRBJ2-7; unclear D gene. The germline V gene encodes CDR1 DFQATT and CDR2 SNEGSKA (reference sequence). The CDR3 is 13 residues long. Trimming pared 3 bases from V and 2 bases from J, leaving 11 bases between. This CDR3 is CSARGTVTYEQYF. CDR3 nucleotides: TGCAGTGCTAGGGGCACTGTTACCTACGAGCAGTACTTC.

The genes are TRBV19 and TRBJ2-5, with 9 bases matching TRBD1. The ends lost 6 bases at V and 5 bases at J; junction bases unmatched: 10. Per germline, CDR1 LNHDA and CDR2 SQIVND (reference sequence). The CDR3 totals 15 residues. This chain's CDR3 is CASSPPRQGVETQYF. CDR3 DNA: TGTGCCAGTAGCCCCCCCCGACAGGGGGTGGAGACCCAGTACTTC.

This clonotype came up many times. This sequence joins TRBV7-8 and TRBJ2-3, with TRBD2 as a possible D gene (6 bases). V was clipped by 1 base and J by 2 bases, with 10 bases between them. Per the germline V gene, CDR1 is SGHVS and CDR2 is FQNEAQ. This CDR3 has 15 residues. For the CDR3, the DNA is TGTGCCAGCAGCTTAGGGGCGGGGTACACAGATACGCAGTATTTT. It codes for CASSLGAGYTDTQYF.

In its sample, this clonotype was seen a few times. The genes are TRBV30 and TRBJ1-4; unclear D gene. The CDR3 is 15 amino acids. Germline CDR1 GTSNPN, CDR2 SVGIG (reference sequence). The V end was cut by 0 bases, the J end by 0 bases, with 8 bases between. CDR3 DNA: TGTGCCTGGAGTGTACAGAAGACAACTAATGAAAAACTGTTTTTT. It yields the protein CAWSVQKTTNEKLFF.

The rearrangement joins TRBV11-2 to TRBJ2-7, with D perhaps TRBD2 (6 bases). The V end was cut by 1 base, the J end by 3 bases, with 16 bases between. This CDR3 contains 16 residues. Germline assignment: CDR1 SGHAT and CDR2 FQNNGV. The CDR3 is CASSLAWGVSNYEQYF. DNA for the CDR3: TGTGCCAGCAGCTTAGCGTGGGGGGTAAGCAACTACGAGCAGTACTTC.

This clonotype has more than one count but fewer than ten. The V gene is TRBV6-2 or TRBV6-3, the J gene TRBJ2-7; D gene ambiguous. Trimming cost V 2 bases and J 3 bases, with 2 bases left between them. Germline CDR1 reads MNHEY; CDR2 reads SVGEGT. The CDR3 covers 11 residues. CDR3 sequence: CASSYNYEQYF. For the CDR3, the DNA is TGTGCCAGCAGTTACAACTACGAGCAGTACTTC.

This rearrangement joins TRBV6-2 or TRBV6-3 to TRBJ2-3, with 7 bases identical to TRBD1. Germline V gives CDR1 MNHEY, CDR2 SVGEGT. The CDR3 spans 18 residues. The V segment lost 1 base and the J segment 1 base; nucleotides outside the gene matches: 11. In DNA, the CDR3 is TGTGCCAGCAGTTACTACCCAGGGGGTATGCTGGGCACAGATACGCAGTATTTT. It yields the protein CASSYYPGGMLGTDTQYF.

This clonotype was observed at least ten times. This chain uses TRBV7-8 with TRBJ2-7; no clear D gene. Deletions cut 1 base from V and 1 base from J, with 11 bases between. Germline-derived CDR1 and CDR2 are SGHVS and FQNEAQ. The CDR3 length is 15 residues. This CDR3 reads CASSLELPSSYEQYF. In DNA, the CDR3 is TGTGCCAGCAGCTTAGAGCTCCCTTCTTCCTACGAGCAGTACTTC.

Comment on this clonotype: The junction and the germline gene differ at one end; a read error may be behind it. This chain uses TRBV5-3 with TRBJ2-7; D is unclear. TRBV5-3 is filed as an ORF, its function uncertain. The CDR3 consists of 12 residues. The CDR3 here is CASSFDGYEQYF. The CDR3 nucleotides read TGTGCCAGCAGCTTTGATGGCTACGAGCAGTACTTC.

V and J are TRBV4-1 and TRBJ2-7; 8 nucleotides align to TRBD1. The V and J ends lost 0 bases and 4 bases, in that order; junction bases with no gene match: 5. Germline CDR1 MGHRA, CDR2 YSYEKL. CDR3 size: 15 residues. The CDR3 reads CASSQDRRQGYEQYF. Written as DNA, the CDR3 is TGCGCCAGCAGCCAAGATAGGAGACAGGGGTACGAGCAGTACTTC.

This clonotype came up a few times. This chain uses TRBV10-1 with TRBJ1-1, with no clear D. The CDR3 consists of 16 residues. V lost 0 bases, J lost 1 base, and 12 bases lay in between. Germline lookup yields CDR1 WNHNN and CDR2 SYGVQD (reference sequence). The CDR3 DNA reads TGCGCCAGCAGTGAGTCCTCTGGACCCAAGAACACTGAAGCTTTCTTT. Translating it yields CASSESSGPKNTEAFF.

This chain joins TRBV13 and TRBJ1-4; 9 nucleotides match TRBD1. The length of the CDR3 is 15 residues. Germline V lookup: CDR1 PRHDT, CDR2 FYEKMQ (reference sequence). V was pared by 2 bases and J by 8 bases, with 6 bases of the junction left unmatched. CDR3 nucleotide sequence: TGTGCCAGCAGCTTAAATAGACAGGGGGACGAAAAACTGTTTTTT. Its protein product is CASSLNRQGDEKLFF.

The chain couples TRBV27 to TRBJ1-2; the D gene is possibly TRBD1 (5 bases). This CDR3 region has 14 residues. V lost 5 bases and J 5 bases, leaving 15 bases between the germline ends. Per the germline V gene, CDR1 is MNHEY and CDR2 is SMNVEV (reference sequence). CDR3 DNA sequence: TGTGCCAGCAGTCCGACCTTGACAGCTTATGGCTACACCTTC. It encodes CASSPTLTAYGYTF.

This clonotype was found many times. The rearrangement joins TRBV4-1 to TRBJ2-3, with D perhaps given as TRBD1 or TRBD2 (5 bases each). The V end was cut by 1 base, the J end by 4 bases, with 12 bases between. The germline gives CDR1 MGHRA, CDR2 YSYEKL. This CDR3 is built from 15 residues. The CDR3 DNA reads as TGCGCCAGCAGCCAAGGTGGGGGTGGAGCAGATACGCAGTATTTT. Protein sequence: CASSQGGGGADTQYF.